The 31 T cell receptor beta chains reported below all come from one sample, sequenced in a study of cytomegalovirus exposure and HLA in healthy donors. A multiplex PCR was run with 60 Vbeta primers and 13 Jbeta primers. Repertoires were generated with immunoSEQ multiplex PCR, while TCRdb's copy carries only in-frame clones and drops some. This table has 55,000 to 70,000 clones, approximately 80% appearing once. Sequenced sample: PBMCs. These receptors were collected from a middle-aged woman in good health and CMV-seronegative.

V usage is TRBV12-1 and J usage is TRBJ2-7; the table's D call of TRBD2 was not tested on the DNA. TRBV12-1 is a pseudogene segment. This CDR3 region has 19 residues. The CDR3 region is CASSFGQRLAGEGSYEQYF. Here the CDR3 DNA reads TGTGCCAGCAGCTTTGGACAGCGACTAGCGGGAGAAGGTTCCTACGAGCAGTACTTC.

This chain uses TRBV28 with TRBJ1-1; no clear D. The V gene lost 3 bases and the J gene lost 7 bases, with 15 bases spanning the gap. CDR3 length equals 14 residues. Germline V gives CDR1 MDHEN, CDR2 SYDVKM. The CDR3 region is CASSLRGYGREAFF. The CDR3 nucleotides read TGTGCCAGCAGTTTGCGGGGATACGGCCGTGAAGCTTTCTTT.

The CDR3 sequence is CAWSVIGGAEKLFF. The DNA of the CDR3 is TGTGCCTGGAGTGTAATCGGGGGGGCCGAAAAACTGTTTTTT. This chain joins TRBV30 and TRBJ1-4; D is perhaps TRBD1 (6 bases). Germline CDR1 reads GTSNPN; CDR2 reads SVGIG (reference sequence). The CDR3 runs to 14 residues. V lost 0 bases, J lost 8 bases, and 13 bases lay in between. Full variable domain (rest looked up from reference TRBV30 and TRBJ1-4): SQTIHQWPATLVQPVGSPLSLECTVEGTSNPNLYWYRQAAGRGLQLLFYSVGIGQISSEVPQNLSASRPQDRQFILSSKKLLLSDSGFYLCAWSVIGGAEKLFFGSGTQLSVL.

The chain links TRBV29-1 to TRBJ2-3; 9 bases line up with TRBD1. This CDR3 contains 14 residues. Trimming removed 6 bases from V and 3 bases from J; junction bases left unmatched: 7. The germline CDR1 and CDR2 sequences are SQVTM and ANQGSEA. In nucleotides, the CDR3 is TGCAGCGTGGGGACAGGGACGCCGACAGATACGCAGTATTTT. It encodes CSVGTGTPTDTQYF.

The CDR3 is CASSLSTGGGEKLFF. The CDR3 DNA is TGTGCCAGCAGTTTGTCAACAGGGGGAGGGGAAAAACTGTTTTTT. The chain combines TRBV27 with TRBJ1-4; 8 bases are shared with TRBD1. Germline V gene lookup returns CDR1 MNHEY and CDR2 SMNVEV (reference sequence). The J segment lost 8 bases and the V segment lost 3 bases, leaving 8 bases of the junction unmatched. CDR3 size: 15 residues.

The chain is built from TRBV5-6 and TRBJ1-2; 11 bases are shared with TRBD1. With V trimmed by 4 bases and J by 8 bases, 13 bases remained unmatched. Germline lookup yields CDR1 SGHDT and CDR2 YYEEEE. CDR3 size: 16 residues. CDR3 residues: CASSDEKGTGGWGYTF. The CDR3 bases are TGTGCCAGCAGCGACGAAAAAGGGACAGGGGGTTGGGGCTACACCTTC. Variable domain in full (rest from reference TRBV5-6 and TRBJ1-2): DAGVTQSPTHLIKTRGQQVTLRCSPKSGHDTVSWYQQALGQGPQFIFQYYEEEERQRGNFPDRFSGHQFPNYSSELNVNALLLGDSALYLCASSDEKGTGGWGYTFGSGTRLTVV.

CDR3 in amino acids: CASSLGAKTGQGDGYTF. Here the CDR3 DNA reads TGCGCCAGCAGCTTGGGAGCGAAGACGGGACAGGGTGATGGCTACACCTTC. V and J are TRBV5-1 and TRBJ1-2, with 9 bases aligning to TRBD1. CDR3 length: 17 amino acids. Per germline, CDR1 SGHRS and CDR2 YFSETQ. J was trimmed by 6 bases and V by 0 bases; bases with no gene match: 12.

J is TRBJ1-4 and V is TRBV19; D is possibly TRBD1 (5 bases). V lost 7 bases, J lost 6 bases, and 12 bases lay in between. Germline V lookup: CDR1 LNHDA, CDR2 SQIVND (reference sequence). The CDR3 runs 13 residues. CDR3 nucleotides: TGTGCCAGTATAGGCGGGGGAGATGAAAAACTGTTTTTT. It is translated as CASIGGGDEKLFF.

The chain carries TRBV11-1 and TRBJ2-7; D might be TRBD1 (6 bases). Germline lookup yields CDR1 SGHAT and CDR2 FQDESV (reference sequence). The CDR3 spans 12 residues. Trimming pared 5 bases from V and 4 bases from J, leaving 9 bases between. CDR3: CASSKQGYEQYF. As DNA, the CDR3 is TGTGCCAGCAGCAAGCAGGGGTACGAGCAGTACTTC.

This chain joins TRBV7-2 and TRBJ2-1, with D maybe TRBD2 (6 bases). V was shortened by 0 bases and J by 4 bases, with 13 bases between the two germline ends. CDR3 length: 16 residues. Germline CDR1 SGHTA, CDR2 FQGNSA. CDR3 DNA sequence: TGTGCCAGCAGCTTAGCCCCATCTAGCGTGTACAATGAGCAGTTCTTC. This encodes CASSLAPSSVYNEQFF.

This chain links TRBV19 with TRBJ2-5, with 10 bases that match TRBD2. The CDR3 sequence is 13 residues long. Germline V gene sequence: CDR1 LNHDA, CDR2 SQIVND (reference sequence). V was pared by 4 bases and J by 4 bases, with 0 bases of the junction left unmatched. CDR3: CASSTSGRETQYF. The CDR3 region has the DNA TGTGCCAGTAGTACTAGCGGGAGAGAGACCCAGTACTTC.

The CDR3 DNA follows: TGTGCCATCAGTGCAGCAGGAACAGCAACTAACTATGGCTACACCTTC. It yields the protein CAISAAGTATNYGYTF. V usage is TRBV10-3 and J usage is TRBJ1-2; the D is unclear. With 4 bases removed from V and 0 bases from J, the gap between germline ends came to 15 bases. Germline V CDR1 and CDR2: ENHRY, SYGVKD. This CDR3 spans 16 amino acids.

The chain combines TRBV7-2 with TRBJ1-5; D gene uncertain. Looked up from germline, CDR1 is SGHTA and CDR2 is FQGNSA. The V end lost 0 bases, the J end lost 6 bases, and 12 bases lay between the germline ends. CDR3 length: 15 amino acids. The CDR3 DNA reads as TGTGCCAGCAGCTTAGCAGCAGGCGACGGTCAGCCCCAGCATTTT. It specifies CASSLAAGDGQPQHF. Full variable domain (remainder filled in from reference TRBV7-2 and TRBJ1-5): GAGVSQSPSNKVTEKGKDVELRCDPISGHTALYWYRQSLGQGLEFLIYFQGNSAPDKSGLPSDRFSAERTGGSVSTLTIQRTQQEDSAVYLCASSLAAGDGQPQHFGDGTRLSIL.

This chain links TRBV6-6 with TRBJ2-7, with 14 bases that match TRBD2. The length of the CDR3 is 14 residues. V was pared by 8 bases and J by 4 bases, with 4 bases of the junction left unmatched. From germline, CDR1 is MNHNY and CDR2 SVGAGI (reference sequence). The CDR3: CASAGTSGSYEQYF. CDR3 nucleotide sequence: TGTGCCAGCGCGGGGACTAGCGGGAGTTACGAGCAGTACTTC.

This clone was picked up one time. V is TRBV18 and J is TRBJ2-1, with D perhaps TRBD1 (5 bases). The CDR3 runs 16 residues. The germline V gene encodes CDR1 KGHSH and CDR2 LQKENI. V was cut by 0 bases and J by 6 bases, with 15 bases left in between. The CDR3 DNA is TGTGCCAGCTCACCACCGGGGCTCCGGGCTAGCAATGAGCAGTTCTTC. Translating it yields CASSPPGLRASNEQFF.

This chain connects TRBV5-8 to TRBJ2-2; 11 bases agree with TRBD2. The CDR3 runs to 18 residues. The V gene's germline CDR1 is SGHTS and CDR2 YDEGEE. The J segment lost 4 bases and the V segment lost 3 bases, leaving 11 bases of the junction unmatched. The DNA for the CDR3 is TGTGCCAGCAGCTCTGGCCCTCGACTAGCGGGATTCACCGGGGAGCTGTTTTTT. Translation gives CASSSGPRLAGFTGELFF.

This chain uses TRBV28 with TRBJ1-5, with 7 bases identical to TRBD1. V trimming: 7 bases; J trimming: 6 bases; junction bases outside the gene matches: 6. This CDR3 has 13 residues. The germline CDR1 and CDR2 sequences are MDHEN and SYDVKM. CDR3 sequence (DNA): TGTGCCAGCACCAGGGGACAGAGTCAGCCCCAGCATTTT. Amino acid sequence: CASTRGQSQPQHF.

The chain is built from TRBV18 and TRBJ2-1; 7 positions match TRBD2. Germline CDR1 KGHSH, CDR2 LQKENI. With V trimmed by 3 bases and J by 2 bases, 19 bases remained unmatched. This CDR3 region has 20 residues. The CDR3: CASSPKNTIPGLRAYNEQFF. The CDR3 region has the DNA TGTGCCAGCTCACCTAAAAATACGATCCCGGGACTACGCGCCTACAATGAGCAGTTCTTC.

The V and J genes are TRBV2 and TRBJ1-1; 8 positions match TRBD1. Looked up from germline, CDR1 is SNHLY and CDR2 is FYNNEI. Germline trimming cut 7 bases from V and 0 bases from J; bases unmatched to any gene: 13. The CDR3 totals 17 residues. CDR3 in amino acids: CASKVLGQVIMNTEAFF. The CDR3 DNA reads TGTGCCAGCAAGGTCCTGGGACAGGTGATCATGAACACTGAAGCTTTCTTT. Supplemented by reference TRBV2 and TRBJ1-1, the full variable domain reads EPEVTQTPSHQVTQMGQEVILRCVPISNHLYFYWYRQILGQKVEFLVSFYNNEISEKSEIFDDQFSVERPDGSNFTLKIRSTKLEDSAMYFCASKVLGQVIMNTEAFFGQGTRLTVV.

This clone was detected only a few times. The chain carries TRBV7-9 and TRBJ2-3, with TRBD2 matching 10 bases. J lost 3 bases, V lost 1 base, and 1 base had no gene match. Germline lookup yields CDR1 SEHNR and CDR2 FQNEAQ (reference sequence). The CDR3 has 15 residues. This chain's CDR3 is CASSLGAGGTDTQYF. DNA for the CDR3: TGTGCCAGCAGCTTAGGAGCGGGAGGGACAGATACGCAGTATTTT. Full variable domain (outside the CDR3, taken from reference TRBV7-9 and TRBJ2-3): DTGVSQNPRHKITKRGQNVTFRCDPISEHNRLYWYRQTLGQGPEFLTYFQNEAQLEKSRLLSDRFSAERPKGSFSTLEIQRTEQGDSAMYLCASSLGAGGTDTQYFGPGTRLTVL.

This clone came up a few times. This chain connects TRBV19 to TRBJ2-7; 10 bases agree with TRBD1. The V gene end was trimmed by 10 bases and the J gene end by 6 bases; junction bases not matched to a gene: 3. This CDR3 spans 11 amino acids. Germline V lookup: CDR1 LNHDA, CDR2 SQIVND (reference sequence). The CDR3 coding sequence is TGTGCCACCAGGACAGGGGGCGAGCAGTACTTC. It yields the protein CATRTGGEQYF.

This chain connects TRBV20-1 to TRBJ1-2, with D unresolved. Germline V gene sequence: CDR1 DFQATT, CDR2 SNEGSKA (reference sequence). The CDR3 contains 11 residues. The CDR3 region is CRLAAPYGYTF. The DNA for the CDR3 is TGCAGACTAGCCGCGCCTTATGGCTACACCTTC.

The chain uses TRBV7-9 and TRBJ2-1; no firm D call. V lost 5 bases to trimming and J lost 0 bases, with 14 bases between them. The CDR3 covers 16 residues. Germline CDR1 is SEHNR and CDR2 is FQNEAQ (reference sequence). The CDR3 DNA follows: TGTGCCAGCAGCCCCAGGTACAGTAGCTCCTACAATGAGCAGTTCTTC. Translated, it gives CASSPRYSSSYNEQFF.

The gene calls are TRBV11-2 and TRBJ2-1; tentatively, D is TRBD1 (6 bases). V lost 5 bases, J lost 10 bases, and 12 bases lay in between. CDR3 length: 12 amino acids. Germline CDR1 is SGHAT and CDR2 is FQNNGV. The CDR3 is CASSATGTEQFF. In DNA, the CDR3 is TGTGCCAGCAGCGCTACCGGGACAGAGCAGTTCTTC.

The chain recombines TRBV6-5 with TRBJ2-3, with 9 bases fitting TRBD1. Germline V gene data show CDR1 as MNHEY and CDR2 as SVGAGI. The junction had 4 bases not matched to a gene; V was cut back by 8 bases and J by 1 base. This CDR3 region has 14 residues. DNA for the CDR3: TGTGCCAGCTCTCGACAGGGGGGCACAGATACGCAGTATTTT. It codes for CASSRQGGTDTQYF.

The chain couples TRBV10-3 to TRBJ2-7, with D hard to call. V shed 4 bases and J shed 4 bases, with 5 bases lying between them. This CDR3 contains 11 residues. Germline CDR1 ENHRY, CDR2 SYGVKD. In DNA form, the CDR3 reads TGTGCCATCAGTGTCGGGTACGAGCAGTACTTC. It yields the protein CAISVGYEQYF.

This chain links TRBV11-1 with TRBJ2-3; TRBD1 might be the D (6 bases). The length of the CDR3 is 12 residues. Germline CDR1 SGHAT, CDR2 FQDESV (reference sequence). V was shortened by 5 bases and J by 6 bases, with 9 bases between the two germline ends. DNA of the CDR3: TGTGCCAGCAGCCCTGACAGGGATACGCAGTATTTT. This gives the protein CASSPDRDTQYF. Drawing the rest from reference TRBV11-1 and TRBJ2-3, the complete variable domain is EAEVAQSPRYKITEKSQAVAFWCDPISGHATLYWYRQILGQGPELLVQFQDESVVDDSQLPKDRFSAERLKGVDSTLKIQPAELGDSAMYLCASSPDRDTQYFGPGTRLTVL.

This chain joins TRBV28 and TRBJ1-2, with 9 bases lining up with TRBD1. Unmatched junction bases numbered 7, after V lost 10 bases and J lost 4 bases. CDR1 and CDR2 (germline): MDHEN, SYDVKM. CDR3 size: 13 residues. CDR3 region: CATRPGQGYGYTF. CDR3 in DNA: TGTGCCACCCGACCGGGACAGGGCTATGGCTACACCTTC.

This sequence joins TRBV6-1 and TRBJ2-1, with D uncertain. This CDR3 contains 13 residues. From germline, CDR1 is MNHNS and CDR2 SASEGT. V was trimmed by 2 bases and J by 3 bases, leaving 5 bases between them. CDR3 sequence reads: CASSEFIYNEQFF. For the CDR3, the DNA is TGTGCCAGCAGTGAATTCATCTACAATGAGCAGTTCTTC.

The chain couples TRBV13 to TRBJ2-5; 15 nucleotides agree with TRBD2. CDR1 is PRHDT, CDR2 FYEKMQ, per germline (reference sequence). Unmatched junction bases numbered 12, after V lost 5 bases and J lost 5 bases. This CDR3 is built from 18 residues. CDR3 residues: CASSPRGTSGRLGETQYF. The CDR3 region has the DNA TGTGCCAGCAGCCCCAGAGGGACTAGCGGGAGGTTGGGGGAGACCCAGTACTTC.

This clone has more than one count but fewer than ten. The chain couples TRBV27 to TRBJ1-1, with D perhaps matching TRBD1 (6 bases). Germline loops: CDR1 MNHEY, CDR2 SMNVEV (reference sequence). Trimming took 6 bases from V and 2 from J, leaving 10 bases between them. This CDR3 is 13 amino acids long. DNA of the CDR3: TGTGCCAGCAGAACACAGGGTAACACTGAAGCTTTCTTT. Its translation is CASRTQGNTEAFF.